The 14 T cell receptor beta chains listed next were all sequenced from one sample in a study of blood T cell repertoires in COVID-19. Produced via immunoSEQ multiplex PCR; TCRdb's table is partial and in-frame only. Of approximately 330,000 clones listed, nearly 90% are singletons. What was sequenced was peripheral blood. Receptors originate from a middle-aged woman with COVID-19, enrolled during active disease.

The chain links TRBV5-4 to TRBJ2-3, with D possibly being TRBD1 (7 bases). The V end was cut by 2 bases, the J end by 0 bases, with 22 bases between. The V gene's germline CDR1 is SGHNT and CDR2 YYREEE (reference sequence). This CDR3 is built from 19 residues. The chain's CDR3 is CASSLGGTELFTSTDTQYF. The DNA of the CDR3 is TGTGCCAGCAGCTTAGGGGGGACAGAGCTATTTACTAGCACAGATACGCAGTATTTT.

The chain uses TRBV7-9 and TRBJ1-5; TRBD1 matches 8 bases. Germline values: CDR1 SEHNR, CDR2 FQNEAQ (reference sequence). V was pared by 5 bases and J by 1 base, with 7 bases of the junction left unmatched. CDR3 length: 16 residues. Written as DNA, the CDR3 is TGTGCCAGCAGCGTCAGGGGGCGCGGGAGCAATCAGCCCCAGCATTTT. It translates to CASSVRGRGSNQPQHF.

This clone was seen once. The genes are TRBV28 and TRBJ2-7; no definite D call. Germline CDR1 and CDR2: MDHEN and SYDVKM. V dropped 4 bases and J dropped 3 bases, with 7 bases sitting between them. The CDR3 has 12 residues. In DNA, the CDR3 is TGTGCCAGCAGTTCCTACAGCTACGAGCAGTACTTC. It specifies CASSSYSYEQYF.

The rearrangement uses TRBV28 and TRBJ2-7, with D possibly TRBD1 on 6 matching bases. The CDR3 runs 16 residues. Germline V gene sequence: CDR1 MDHEN, CDR2 SYDVKM. Trimming stripped 0 bases from V and 1 base from J, with 13 bases between. The CDR3 DNA follows: TGTGCCAGCAGTTTATGGGGGGCTGCTCGGTCCTACGAGCAGTACTTC. Protein product: CASSLWGAARSYEQYF.

The chain carries TRBV7-2 and TRBJ2-7, with 7 bases identical to TRBD2. CDR1 SGHTA and CDR2 FQGNSA come from the germline V gene. Losses at the gene ends were 4 bases for V and 3 bases for J; bases not matched to a gene: 6. This CDR3 spans 14 amino acids. CDR3 loop: CASSSGLEYYEQYF. The CDR3, as DNA: TGTGCCAGCAGCTCCGGACTAGAATACTACGAGCAGTACTTC.

The rearrangement joins TRBV27 to TRBJ2-1; D is perhaps TRBD2 (6 bases). Germline CDR1 reads MNHEY; CDR2 reads SMNVEV (reference sequence). With 6 bases removed from V and 13 bases from J, the gap between germline ends came to 16 bases. The CDR3 consists of 12 residues. CDR3 sequence reads: CASSPRRDSQFF. CDR3 coding DNA: TGTGCCAGCAGCCCCCGCCGGGACTCACAGTTCTTC.

The chain uses TRBV10-3 and TRBJ1-1, with TRBD1 matching over 8 bases. Trimming at V came to 6 bases and at J to 5 bases, leaving 5 bases not matched to a gene. Germline CDR1 and CDR2: ENHRY and SYGVKD. CDR3 length equals 13 residues. Written as DNA, the CDR3 is TGTGCCATCAGAAAGGACAGGGAAACTGAAGCTTTCTTT. Its translation: CAIRKDRETEAFF.

The table lists this clone with a few counts. The J gene is TRBJ2-3, the V gene TRBV9; 9 nucleotides line up with TRBD2. CDR3 length equals 16 residues. Germline lookup yields CDR1 SGDLS and CDR2 YYNGEE. Trimming cost V 3 bases and J 3 bases; bases outside gene matches: 8. CDR3: CASSDVSGRTTDTQYF. The CDR3 bases are TGTGCCAGCAGCGATGTTAGCGGGAGAACGACAGATACGCAGTATTTT.

This chain connects TRBV10-3 to TRBJ2-1; 10 nucleotides line up with TRBD2. V dropped 4 bases and J dropped 0; count of bases not matched to a gene: 9. CDR3 size: 18 residues. Germline V gene data show CDR1 as ENHRY and CDR2 as SYGVKD. DNA for the CDR3: TGTGCCATCAGTGCGGCTAGCGGGGGCCCCACCTCCTACAATGAGCAGTTCTTC. This encodes CAISAASGGPTSYNEQFF.

The rearrangement joins TRBV27 to TRBJ1-4; 9 positions agree with TRBD1. The germline V gene encodes CDR1 MNHEY and CDR2 SMNVEV (reference sequence). Trimming cost V 3 bases and J 0 bases; bases outside gene matches: 5. The CDR3 is 17 amino acids. Here the CDR3 reads CASSFVWTGATNEKLFF. The CDR3 DNA reads TGTGCCAGCAGTTTCGTCTGGACAGGGGCAACTAATGAAAAACTGTTTTTT.

The CDR3 bases are TGTGCCAGCAGCTTAGACGTGACAGCTGAAGCTTTCTTT. Translating it yields CASSLDVTAEAFF. The J gene is TRBJ1-1, the V gene TRBV7-9; TRBD1 is a possible D gene (5 bases). V shed 1 base and J shed 6 bases, with 9 bases lying between them. The CDR3 is 13 residues long. The V gene's germline CDR1 is SEHNR and CDR2 FQNEAQ (reference sequence).

V gene TRBV6-5 combines with J gene TRBJ1-5, with D maybe TRBD1 (6 bases). The CDR3 is made up of 14 amino acids. Germline values: CDR1 MNHEY, CDR2 SVGAGI. V gave up 9 bases and J gave up 0 bases, with 12 bases separating them. The DNA for the CDR3 is TGTGCCAGTAGAGACAGGCTTAGCAATCAGCCCCAGCATTTT. This codes for CASRDRLSNQPQHF.

V gene TRBV28 combines with J gene TRBJ1-6, with D perhaps TRBD1 (5 bases). The CDR3 is 14 amino acids. The V end was cut by 10 bases, the J end by 6 bases, with 16 bases between. Germline V gene data show CDR1 as MDHEN and CDR2 as SYDVKM. In DNA, the CDR3 is TGTGCCATCCAGGGTTTTCCGGGTAATTCACCCCTCCACTTT. It is translated as CAIQGFPGNSPLHF.

A single count supports this clone. The chain combines TRBV5-1 with TRBJ2-7; 14 nucleotides match TRBD2. Germline V gene data show CDR1 as SGHRS and CDR2 as YFSETQ. Trimming removed 4 bases from V and 5 bases from J; junction bases left unmatched: 5. The CDR3 covers 15 residues. The CDR3 nucleotides are TGCGCCAGCAGCCGCGGGACTAGCGGGGGTGACGAGCAGTACTTC. This sequence encodes CASSRGTSGGDEQYF. Based on the CDR3 plus reference TRBV5-1 and TRBJ2-7, the full variable domain is KAGVTQTPRYLIKTRGQQVTLSCSPISGHRSVSWYQQTPGQGLQFLFEYFSETQRNKGNFPGRFSGRQFSNSRSEMNVSTLELGDSALYLCASSRGTSGGDEQYFGPGTRLTVT.